This TCR beta chain was identified in a study of cytomegalovirus exposure and HLA in healthy donors. The PCR employed 60 Vbeta primers together with 13 Jbeta primers. Some clones are missing from TCRdb's copy, which holds only in-frame ones; the method was immunoSEQ multiplex PCR. Seen here are under 45,000 clones, 70% to 80% observed once, and the top ten hold 1.4%. The CDR3 consists of 15 residues. The V segment lost 7 bases and the J segment 8 bases; nucleotides outside the gene matches: 11. Germline V lookup: CDR1 MNHNS, CDR2 SASEGT. In the case of this clone: The target antigen is unknown.

Findings and caveats of the study: Some public TCRs appeared in many individuals, while most sequences were rare. In an earlier analysis, about 90% or about 30%: the productive usage of most TCR beta V segments. Relative to the approximately 630-donor mean, N-insertions were reportedly fewer in an Asian-associated ancestry cluster in a later analysis.

The TCR was taken from a young man in good health and CMV-seronegative. This chain uses TRBV6-1 with TRBJ1-4; 9 bases line up with TRBD1. Sequenced material: PBMCs. CDR3 DNA: TGTGCCAGCAAGACGGACAGGGGACGTGGAGAAAAACTGTTTTTT. It yields the protein CASKTDRGRGEKLFF.